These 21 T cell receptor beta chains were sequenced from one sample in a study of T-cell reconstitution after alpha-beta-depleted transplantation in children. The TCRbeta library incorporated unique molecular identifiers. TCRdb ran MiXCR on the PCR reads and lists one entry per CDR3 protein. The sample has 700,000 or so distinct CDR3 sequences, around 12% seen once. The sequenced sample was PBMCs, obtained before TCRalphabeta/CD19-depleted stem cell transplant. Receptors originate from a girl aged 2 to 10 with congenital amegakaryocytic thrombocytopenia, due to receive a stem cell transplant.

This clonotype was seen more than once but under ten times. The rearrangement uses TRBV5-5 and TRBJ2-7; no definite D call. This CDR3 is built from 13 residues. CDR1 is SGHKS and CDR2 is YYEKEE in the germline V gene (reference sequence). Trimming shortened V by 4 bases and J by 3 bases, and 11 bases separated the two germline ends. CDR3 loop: CASSKRTDYEQYF. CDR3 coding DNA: TGTGCCAGCAGCAAAAGGACGGACTACGAGCAGTACTTC.

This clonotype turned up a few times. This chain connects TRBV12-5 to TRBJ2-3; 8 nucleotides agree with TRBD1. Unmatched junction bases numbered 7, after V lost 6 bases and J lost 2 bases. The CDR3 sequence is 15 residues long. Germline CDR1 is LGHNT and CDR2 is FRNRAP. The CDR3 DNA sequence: TGTGCTAGTGGGACCTGGACAGGGCCCACAGATACGCAGTATTTT. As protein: CASGTWTGPTDTQYF.

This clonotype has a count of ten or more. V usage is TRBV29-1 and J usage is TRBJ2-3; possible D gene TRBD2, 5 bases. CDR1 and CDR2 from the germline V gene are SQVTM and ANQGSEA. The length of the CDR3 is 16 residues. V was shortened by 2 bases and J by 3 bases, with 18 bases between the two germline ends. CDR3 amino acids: CSVEPETRVGTDTQYF. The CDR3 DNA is TGCAGCGTTGAACCAGAAACTAGGGTGGGGACAGATACGCAGTATTTT.

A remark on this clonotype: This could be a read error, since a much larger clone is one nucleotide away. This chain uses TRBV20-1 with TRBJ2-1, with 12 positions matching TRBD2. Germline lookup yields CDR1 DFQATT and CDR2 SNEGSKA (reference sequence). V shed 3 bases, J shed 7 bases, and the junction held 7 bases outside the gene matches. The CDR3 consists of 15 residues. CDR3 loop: CSARHLAGGTNEQFF. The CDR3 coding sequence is TGCAGTGCTAGGCACCTAGCGGGAGGGACAAATGAGCAGTTCTTC.

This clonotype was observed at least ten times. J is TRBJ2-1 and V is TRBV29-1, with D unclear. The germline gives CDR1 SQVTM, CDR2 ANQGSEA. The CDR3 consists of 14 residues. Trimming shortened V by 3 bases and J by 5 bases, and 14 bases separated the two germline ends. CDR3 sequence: CSVDGRTLNNEQFF. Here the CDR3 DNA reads TGCAGCGTTGATGGCAGGACCCTAAACAATGAGCAGTTCTTC.

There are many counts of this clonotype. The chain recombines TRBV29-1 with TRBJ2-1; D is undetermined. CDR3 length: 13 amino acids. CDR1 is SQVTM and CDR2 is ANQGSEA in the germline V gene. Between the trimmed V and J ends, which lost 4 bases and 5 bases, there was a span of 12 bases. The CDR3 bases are TGCAGCGTTGCCCTGACGACCCACAATGAGCAGTTCTTC. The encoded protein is CSVALTTHNEQFF.

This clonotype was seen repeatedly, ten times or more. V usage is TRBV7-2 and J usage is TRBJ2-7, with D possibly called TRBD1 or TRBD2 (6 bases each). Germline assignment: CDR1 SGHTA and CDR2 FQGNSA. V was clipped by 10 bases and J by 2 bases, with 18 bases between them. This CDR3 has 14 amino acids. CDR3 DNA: TGTGCCATCGACGGGGGCCTAGGGACCTACGAGCAGTACTTC. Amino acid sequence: CAIDGGLGTYEQYF.

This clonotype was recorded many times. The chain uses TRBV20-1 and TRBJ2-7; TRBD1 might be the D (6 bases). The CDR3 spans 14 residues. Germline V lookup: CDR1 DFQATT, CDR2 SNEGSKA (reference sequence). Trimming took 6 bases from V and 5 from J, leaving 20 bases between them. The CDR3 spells CSANTGSLVDEQYF. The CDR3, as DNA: TGCAGTGCCAACACAGGGTCCCTAGTGGACGAGCAGTACTTC.

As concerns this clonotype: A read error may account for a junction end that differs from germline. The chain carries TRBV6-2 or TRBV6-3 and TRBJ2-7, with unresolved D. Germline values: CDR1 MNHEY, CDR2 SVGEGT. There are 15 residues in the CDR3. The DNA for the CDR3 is TGTGCCAGCAGTTACAGGCGATTGAGCTCCTACGAGCAGTCCTTC. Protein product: CASSYRRLSSYEQSF.

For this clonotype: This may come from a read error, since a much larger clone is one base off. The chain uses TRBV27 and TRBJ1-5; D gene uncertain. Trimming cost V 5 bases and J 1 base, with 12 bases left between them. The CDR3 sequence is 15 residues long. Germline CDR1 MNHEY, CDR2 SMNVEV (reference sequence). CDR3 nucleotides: TGTGCCAGCAGTCGGCCGGGGATAAGCAATCAGCCCCAGCATTTT. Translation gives CASSRPGISNQPQHF.

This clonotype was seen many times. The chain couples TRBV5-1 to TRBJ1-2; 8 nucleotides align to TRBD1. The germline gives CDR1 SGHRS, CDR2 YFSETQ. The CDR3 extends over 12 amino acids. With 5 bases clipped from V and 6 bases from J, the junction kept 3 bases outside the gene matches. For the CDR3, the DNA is TGCGCCAGCAGGACAGGGGACCATGGCTACACCTTC. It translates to CASRTGDHGYTF. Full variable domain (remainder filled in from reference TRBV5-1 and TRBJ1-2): KAGVTQTPRYLIKTRGQQVTLSCSPISGHRSVSWYQQTPGQGLQFLFEYFSETQRNKGNFPGRFSGRQFSNSRSEMNVSTLELGDSALYLCASRTGDHGYTFGSGTRLTVV.

CDR3 loop: CASRAGTGEKLFF. In nucleotides, the CDR3 is TGTGCCAGCAGAGCCGGGACAGGAGAAAAACTGTTTTTT. The chain combines TRBV28 with TRBJ1-4; 8 nucleotides line up with TRBD1. The CDR3 runs to 13 residues. Trimming took 6 bases from V and 8 from J; bases not matched to a gene: 5. Germline V lookup: CDR1 MDHEN, CDR2 SYDVKM.

CDR3 coding DNA: TGTGCCAGCAGCCCGCCGGGACTTTACTTTAGCAATCAGCCCCAGCATTTT. It yields the protein CASSPPGLYFSNQPQHF. V is TRBV7-2 and J is TRBJ1-5; the D gene is possibly TRBD1 (5 bases). Trimming removed 5 bases from V and 0 bases from J, with 17 bases in between. The length of the CDR3 is 17 residues. Germline loops: CDR1 SGHTA, CDR2 FQGNSA.

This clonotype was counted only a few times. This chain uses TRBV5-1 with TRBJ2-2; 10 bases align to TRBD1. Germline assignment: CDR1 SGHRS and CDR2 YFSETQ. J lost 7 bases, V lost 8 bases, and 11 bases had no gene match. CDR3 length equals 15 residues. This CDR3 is CASFSGTGVGGELFF. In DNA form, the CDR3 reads TGCGCCAGTTTTTCCGGGACAGGGGTCGGCGGGGAGCTGTTTTTT.

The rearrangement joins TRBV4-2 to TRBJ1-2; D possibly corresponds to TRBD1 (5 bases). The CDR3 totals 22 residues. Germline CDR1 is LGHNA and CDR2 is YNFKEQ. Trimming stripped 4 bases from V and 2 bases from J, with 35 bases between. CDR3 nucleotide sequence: TGTGCCAGCAGCCGGAACGCCGAGAGGGACCCGGTGTACCAGAGGCAGAACTATGGCTACACCTTC. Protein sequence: CASSRNAERDPVYQRQNYGYTF.

The CDR3 reads CASSADSNTEAFF. The CDR3 DNA reads as TGTGCCAGCAGCGCGGACAGTAACACTGAAGCTTTCTTT. The chain carries TRBV7-6 and TRBJ1-1; the D gene is possibly TRBD1 (6 bases). Germline V gene sequence: CDR1 SGHVS, CDR2 FNYEAQ. CDR3 length: 13 amino acids. The V gene lost 5 bases and the J gene lost 2 bases, with 9 bases spanning the gap.

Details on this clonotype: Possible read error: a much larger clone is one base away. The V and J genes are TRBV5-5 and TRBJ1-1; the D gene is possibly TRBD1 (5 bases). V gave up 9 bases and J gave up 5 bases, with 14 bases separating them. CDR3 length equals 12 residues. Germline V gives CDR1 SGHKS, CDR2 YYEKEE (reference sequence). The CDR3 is CATCLGLTEAFF. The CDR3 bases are TGTGCCACCTGCCTGGGACTGACTGAAGCTTTCTTT.

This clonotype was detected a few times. CDR3 in DNA: TGTGCCAGCAGTTTACCGAACGACGAGCAGTACTTC. Translated: CASSLPNDEQYF. The chain is built from TRBV12-3 or TRBV12-4 and TRBJ2-7; no definite D call. V was cut by 2 bases and J by 5 bases, with 7 bases left in between. The CDR3 length is 12 residues.

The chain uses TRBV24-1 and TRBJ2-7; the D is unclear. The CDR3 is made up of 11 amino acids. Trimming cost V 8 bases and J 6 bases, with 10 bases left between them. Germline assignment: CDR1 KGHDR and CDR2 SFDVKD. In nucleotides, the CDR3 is TGTGCCACCATCGGGTGGGCCGAGCAGTACTTC. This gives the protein CATIGWAEQYF.

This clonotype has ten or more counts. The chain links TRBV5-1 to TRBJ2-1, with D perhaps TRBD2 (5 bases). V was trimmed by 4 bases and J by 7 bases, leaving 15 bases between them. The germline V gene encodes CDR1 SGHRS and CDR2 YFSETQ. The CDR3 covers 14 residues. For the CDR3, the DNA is TGCGCCAGCAGCAAAGCGGTTCCGGCGAATGAGCAGTTCTTC. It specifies CASSKAVPANEQFF.

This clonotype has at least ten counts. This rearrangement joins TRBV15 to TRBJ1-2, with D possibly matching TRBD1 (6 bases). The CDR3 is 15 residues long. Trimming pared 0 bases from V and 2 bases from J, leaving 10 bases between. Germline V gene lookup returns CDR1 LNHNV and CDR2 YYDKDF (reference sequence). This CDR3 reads CATSRDVTGNYGYTF. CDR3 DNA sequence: TGTGCCACCAGCAGAGATGTGACAGGCAACTATGGCTACACCTTC.